The TCR beta chain described here comes from a study of response to subunit inactivated influenza vaccine. V lost 2 bases and J lost 2, with 9 bases in between. The CDR3 sequence is 14 residues long. Germline V CDR1 and CDR2: SGHAT, FQNNGV. TCRdb passed the RT-PCR reads through MiXCR, listing each CDR3 protein once. The sample has under 800,000 distinct CDR3 sequences, around 14% seen once; the top ten hold approximately 7%. The J gene is TRBJ1-2, the V gene TRBV11-2; D might be TRBD1 (5 bases). This specimen consisted of PBMCs from blood, obtained 14 to 15 days before vaccination. The origin of this receptor is a man aged 50 to 60 who received an inactivated influenza vaccine. CDR3 DNA: TGTGCCAGCAGCTTAAATGCAGGGAACTATGGCTACACCTTC. The encoded protein is CASSLNAGNYGYTF.